This TCR beta chain is from a study of blood T cell repertoires in COVID-19. The study drew participants aged about 18 to 95 years from some 23 US areas. Grouping used clinical history reported by participants in a survey and questionnaire. Generated by immunoSEQ multiplex PCR, the TCRdb table keeps only in-frame clones and is missing some. The table lists about 400,000 clones, around 87% of them singletons, with around 9.3% in the top ten. Trimming removed 5 bases from V and 1 base from J; junction bases left unmatched: 1. The CDR3 consists of 14 residues. Germline values: CDR1 MNHEY, CDR2 SVGAGI. Sequencing was done on a sample of PBMCs or T cells enriched from blood (not recorded which). The sequence derives from a woman aged 50 to 65 who had recovered from COVID-19. This chain connects TRBV6-5 to TRBJ1-1; 10 nucleotides match TRBD1. DNA for the CDR3: TGTGCCAGCAGTCGGGACAGGGGGAACACTGAAGCTTTCTTT. Amino acids: CASSRDRGNTEAFF.